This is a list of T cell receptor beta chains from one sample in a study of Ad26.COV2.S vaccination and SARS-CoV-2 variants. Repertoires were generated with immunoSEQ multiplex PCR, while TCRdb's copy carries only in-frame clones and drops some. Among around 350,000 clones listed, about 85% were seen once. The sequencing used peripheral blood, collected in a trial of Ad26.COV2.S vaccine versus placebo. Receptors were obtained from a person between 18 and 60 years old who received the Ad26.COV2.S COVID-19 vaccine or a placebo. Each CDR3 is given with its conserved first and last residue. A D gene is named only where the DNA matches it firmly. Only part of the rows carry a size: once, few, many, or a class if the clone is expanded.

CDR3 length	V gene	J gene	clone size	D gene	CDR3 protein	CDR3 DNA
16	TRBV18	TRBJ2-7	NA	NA	CASSASYSGVGYEQYF	TGTGCCAGCTCAGCATCTTACAGCGGTGTGGGCTACGAGCAGTACTTC
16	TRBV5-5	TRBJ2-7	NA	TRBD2	CASSLALLADYYEQYF	TGTGCCAGCAGCTTGGCGCTGCTAGCGGATTACTACGAGCAGTACTTC
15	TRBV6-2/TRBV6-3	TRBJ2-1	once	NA	CASSYTAGTYNEQFF	TGTGCCAGCAGTTATACGGCGGGAACCTACAATGAGCAGTTCTTC
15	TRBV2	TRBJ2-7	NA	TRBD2	CASSGGAGGGYEQYF	TGTGCCAGCAGTGGAGGAGCGGGGGGAGGCTACGAGCAGTACTTC
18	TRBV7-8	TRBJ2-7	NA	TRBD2	CASSLPGRGSGISSEQYF	TGTGCCAGCAGCTTACCCGGTAGGGGTAGCGGGATATCTAGCGAGCAGTACTTC
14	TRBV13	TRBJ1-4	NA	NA	CASSDSEKNEKLFF	TGTGCCAGCAGCGACAGCGAGAAGAATGAAAAACTGTTTTTT
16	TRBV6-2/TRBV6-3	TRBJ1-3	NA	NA	CASSRNPGSSGNTIYF	TGTGCCAGCAGCAGAAATCCCGGGAGCTCTGGAAACACCATATATTTT
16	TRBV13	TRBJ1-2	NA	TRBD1	CASSLSAGGANYGYTF	TGTGCCAGCAGCTTGTCGGCAGGGGGCGCTAACTATGGCTACACCTTC
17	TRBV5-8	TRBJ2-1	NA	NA	CASSRPPQWGSYNEQFF	TGTGCCAGCAGCCGCCCCCCCCAGTGGGGCTCCTACAATGAGCAGTTCTTC
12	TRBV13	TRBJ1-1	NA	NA	CASSAFEAEAFF	TGTGCCAGCAGCGCGTTCGAGGCTGAAGCTTTCTTT
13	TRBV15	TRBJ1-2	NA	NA	CATSRTSGDGYTF	TGTGCCACCAGCAGGACCTCGGGGGATGGCTACACCTTC
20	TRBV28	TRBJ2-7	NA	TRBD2	CASSFPRLAGIDPNRYEQYF	TGTGCCAGCAGTTTCCCCCGGCTAGCGGGGATTGACCCAAACCGGTACGAGCAGTACTTC
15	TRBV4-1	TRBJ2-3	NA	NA	CASSVGTGNTDTQYF	TGCGCCAGCAGCGTCGGTACAGGGAACACAGATACGCAGTATTTT
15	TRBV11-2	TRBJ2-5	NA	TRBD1	CASSFSRGIQETQYF	TGTGCCAGCAGCTTTTCCAGGGGGATCCAAGAGACCCAGTACTTC
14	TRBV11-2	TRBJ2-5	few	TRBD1	CASSSLDREETQYF	TGTGCCAGCAGCTCCTTAGACAGGGAAGAGACCCAGTACTTC
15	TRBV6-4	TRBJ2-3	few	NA	CASSDGTKNTDTQYF	TGTGCCAGCAGTGACGGGACAAAAAACACAGATACGCAGTATTTT
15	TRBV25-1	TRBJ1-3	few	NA	CASSGQPYSGNTIYF	TGTGCCAGCAGTGGGCAGCCCTATTCTGGAAACACCATATATTTT
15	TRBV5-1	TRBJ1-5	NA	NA	CASSLRGAGNQPQHF	TGCGCCAGCAGCTTACGGGGGGCTGGCAATCAGCCCCAGCATTTT
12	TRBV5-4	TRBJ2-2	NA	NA	CASSLSTGELFF	TGTGCCAGCAGCTTAAGCACCGGGGAGCTGTTTTTT
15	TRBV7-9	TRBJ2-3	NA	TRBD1	CASSATGGGTDTQYF	TGTGCCAGCAGCGCTACAGGGGGCGGCACAGATACGCAGTATTTT
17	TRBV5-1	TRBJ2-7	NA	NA	CASSLKTTLENLHEQYF	TGCGCCAGCAGCTTGAAGACAACCCTCGAAAACCTCCACGAGCAGTACTTC
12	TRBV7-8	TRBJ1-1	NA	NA	CASSLTITEAFF	TGTGCCAGCAGCTTGACGATCACTGAAGCTTTCTTT
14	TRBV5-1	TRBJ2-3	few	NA	CASSLASGTDTQYF	TGCGCCAGCAGCTTAGCTAGCGGCACAGATACGCAGTATTTT
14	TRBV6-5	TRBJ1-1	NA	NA	CASSWGAMNTEAFF	TGTGCCAGCAGCTGGGGCGCGATGAACACTGAAGCTTTCTTT
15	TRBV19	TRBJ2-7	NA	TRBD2	CASSSRASGRDEQYF	TGTGCCAGTAGTTCCCGGGCTAGCGGGAGGGACGAGCAGTACTTC
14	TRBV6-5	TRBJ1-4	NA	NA	CASSLTGFNEKLFF	TGTGCCAGCAGCCTTACAGGGTTTAATGAAAAACTGTTTTTT
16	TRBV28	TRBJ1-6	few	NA	CASSLFLGASNSPLHF	TGTGCCAGCAGTTTATTCCTTGGAGCCTCCAATTCACCCCTCCACTTT
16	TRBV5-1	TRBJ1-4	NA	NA	CASSSFPGVQNEKLFF	TGCGCCAGCAGCTCTTTCCCGGGTGTTCAGAATGAAAAACTGTTTTTT
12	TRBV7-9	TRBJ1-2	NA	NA	CASSLVGFGYTF	TGTGCCAGCAGCTTAGTAGGTTTTGGCTACACCTTC
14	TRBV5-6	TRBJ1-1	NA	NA	CASSPRQLNTEAFF	TGTGCCAGCAGCCCACGACAGCTGAACACTGAAGCTTTCTTT
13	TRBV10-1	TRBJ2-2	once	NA	CASSPVYTGELFF	TGCGCCAGCAGTCCGGTTTACACCGGGGAGCTGTTTTTT
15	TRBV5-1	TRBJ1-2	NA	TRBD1	CASSLTQGAEYGYTF	TGCGCCAGCAGCTTAACACAGGGGGCGGAATATGGCTACACCTTC
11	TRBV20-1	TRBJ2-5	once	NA	CSASYQETQYF	TGCAGTGCTAGCTATCAAGAGACCCAGTACTTC
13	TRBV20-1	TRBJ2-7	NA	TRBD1	CSASSGGSYEQYF	TGCAGTGCTAGTTCAGGGGGCTCCTACGAGCAGTACTTC
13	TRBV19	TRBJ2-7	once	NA	CASSRDSSYEQYF	TGTGCCAGTAGCCGGGACTCATCCTACGAGCAGTACTTC
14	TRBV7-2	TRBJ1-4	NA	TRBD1	CATRQGPSWEKLFF	TGTGCCACCCGACAGGGACCTTCGTGGGAAAAACTGTTTTTT
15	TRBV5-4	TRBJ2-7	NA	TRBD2	CASSWTSGGPYEQYF	TGTGCCAGCAGCTGGACTAGCGGGGGCCCATACGAGCAGTACTTC
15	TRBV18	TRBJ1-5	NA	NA	CASSPGTGGDQPQHF	TGTGCCAGCTCACCAGGGACCGGAGGAGATCAGCCCCAGCATTTT
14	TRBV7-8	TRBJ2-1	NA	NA	CASSFLVSYNEQFF	TGTGCCAGCAGCTTCCTCGTCAGTTACAATGAGCAGTTCTTC
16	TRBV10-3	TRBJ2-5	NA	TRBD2	CAINPVVAGDKETQYF	TGTGCCATCAACCCGGTGGTAGCGGGGGATAAAGAGACCCAGTACTTC
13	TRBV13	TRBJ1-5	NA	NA	CASSLGLGQPQHF	TGTGCCAGCAGCTTAGGCCTGGGACAGCCCCAGCATTTT
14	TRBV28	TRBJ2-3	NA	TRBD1	CASNRDSRTDTQYF	TGTGCCAGCAATCGGGACAGTCGCACAGATACGCAGTATTTT
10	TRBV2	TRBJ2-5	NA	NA	CASSGETQYF	TGTGCCAGCTCGGGCGAGACCCAGTACTTC
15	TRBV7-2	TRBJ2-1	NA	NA	CASSFGLGEYNEQFF	TGTGCCAGCAGCTTCGGGTTAGGGGAGTACAATGAGCAGTTCTTC
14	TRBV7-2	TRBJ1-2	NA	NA	CASSLETRGSGYTF	TGTGCCAGCAGCTTAGAAACACGAGGGAGTGGCTACACCTTC
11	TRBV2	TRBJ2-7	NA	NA	CASSVTYEQYF	TGTGCCAGCAGTGTTACCTACGAGCAGTACTTC
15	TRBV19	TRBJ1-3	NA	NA	CASSTVGGSGNTIYF	TGTGCCAGTAGTACCGTCGGGGGATCAGGAAACACCATATATTTT
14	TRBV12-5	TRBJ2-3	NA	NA	CASGKAGSTDTQYF	TGTGCTAGTGGTAAGGCGGGCAGCACAGATACGCAGTATTTT
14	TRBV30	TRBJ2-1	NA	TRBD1	CAWNRDRGVGEQFF	TGTGCCTGGAACCGGGACAGGGGAGTCGGTGAGCAGTTCTTC
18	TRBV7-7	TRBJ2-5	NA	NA	CASSLGAPWGRPEETQYF	TGTGCTAGCAGCTTAGGGGCCCCATGGGGGAGACCAGAAGAGACCCAGTACTTC
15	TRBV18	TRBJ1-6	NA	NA	CASSFSPPPDSPLHF	TGTGCCAGCTCTTTCAGCCCTCCACCGGATTCACCCCTCCACTTT
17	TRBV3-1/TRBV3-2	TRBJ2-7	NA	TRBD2	CASGKGDYGGGNYEQYF	TGTGCCAGCGGGAAAGGGGACTACGGGGGGGGAAACTACGAGCAGTACTTC
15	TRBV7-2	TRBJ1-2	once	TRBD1	CASSFGTADWYGYTF	TGTGCCAGCAGCTTTGGGACAGCTGACTGGTATGGCTACACCTTC
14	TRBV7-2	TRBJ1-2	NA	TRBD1	CASSFGQGFAGYTF	TGTGCCAGCAGCTTCGGACAGGGGTTTGCTGGCTACACCTTC
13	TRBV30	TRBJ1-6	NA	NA	CAWSKDSGAPLHF	TGTGCCTGGAGTAAAGACTCAGGGGCCCCCCTCCACTTT
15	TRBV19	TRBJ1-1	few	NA	CASSINQYRDAEAFF	TGTGCCAGTAGTATAAACCAATACAGGGACGCTGAAGCTTTCTTT
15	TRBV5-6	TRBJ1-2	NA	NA	CASSLRAGVPYGYTF	TGTGCCAGCAGCTTGAGGGCCGGGGTTCCGTATGGCTACACCTTC
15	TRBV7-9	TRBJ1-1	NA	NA	CASSLGKSGNTEAFF	TGTGCCAGCAGCCTAGGGAAAAGTGGAAACACTGAAGCTTTCTTT